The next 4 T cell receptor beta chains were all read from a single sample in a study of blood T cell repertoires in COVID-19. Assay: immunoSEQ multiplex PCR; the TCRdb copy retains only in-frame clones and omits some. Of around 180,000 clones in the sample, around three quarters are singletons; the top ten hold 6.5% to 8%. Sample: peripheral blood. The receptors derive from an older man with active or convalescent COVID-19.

The CDR3: CASILDQPQHF. The CDR3 region has the DNA TGTGCCAGCATCCTAGATCAGCCCCAGCATTTT. V gene TRBV25-1 combines with J gene TRBJ1-5; no clear D gene. This CDR3 contains 11 residues. Trimming took 7 bases from V and 5 from J, leaving 6 bases between them. Germline V CDR1 and CDR2: MGHDK, SYGVNS.

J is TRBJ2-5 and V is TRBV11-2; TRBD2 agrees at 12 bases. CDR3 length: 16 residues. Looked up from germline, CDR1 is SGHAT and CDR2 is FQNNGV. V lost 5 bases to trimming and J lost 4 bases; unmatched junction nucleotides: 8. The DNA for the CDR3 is TGTGCCAGCAGCCGACTAGCGGGGGAGGGGGTAGAGACCCAGTACTTC. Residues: CASSRLAGEGVETQYF.

CDR3 amino acids: CASSQPSGGILGEGRHYYEQYF. DNA of the CDR3: TGTGCCAGCAGCCAACCTTCGGGAGGGATCCTTGGGGAGGGTCGACACTACTACGAGCAGTACTTC. The chain joins TRBV3-1 (or the pseudogene TRBV3-2) to TRBJ2-7; 8 positions agree with TRBD2. V lost 2 bases, J lost 3 bases, and 27 bases stayed unmatched. CDR1 is LGHDT, CDR2 YNNKEL, per germline (reference sequence). This CDR3 contains 22 residues.

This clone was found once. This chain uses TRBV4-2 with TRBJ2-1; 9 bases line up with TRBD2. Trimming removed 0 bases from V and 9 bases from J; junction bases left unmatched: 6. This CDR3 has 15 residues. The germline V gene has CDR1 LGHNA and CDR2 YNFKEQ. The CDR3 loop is CASSQEASGNLEQFF. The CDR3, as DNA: TGTGCCAGCAGCCAAGAGGCTAGCGGGAACCTTGAGCAGTTCTTC.